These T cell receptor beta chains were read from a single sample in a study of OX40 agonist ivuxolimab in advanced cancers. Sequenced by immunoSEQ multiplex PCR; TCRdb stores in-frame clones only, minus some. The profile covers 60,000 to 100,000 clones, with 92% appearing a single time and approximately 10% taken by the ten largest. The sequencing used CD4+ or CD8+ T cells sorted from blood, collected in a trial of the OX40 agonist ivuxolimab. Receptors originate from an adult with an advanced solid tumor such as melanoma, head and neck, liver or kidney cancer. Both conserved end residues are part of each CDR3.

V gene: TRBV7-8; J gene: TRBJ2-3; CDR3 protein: CASSLATDTQYF
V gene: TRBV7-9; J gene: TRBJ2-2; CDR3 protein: CASSLSPGSGELFF
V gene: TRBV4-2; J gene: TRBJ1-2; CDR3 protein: CASSQDFIGQGISYGYTF
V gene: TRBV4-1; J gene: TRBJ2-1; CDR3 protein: CASSHRTSEFEQFF
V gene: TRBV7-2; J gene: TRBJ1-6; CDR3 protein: CASSLGRSLNSPLHF
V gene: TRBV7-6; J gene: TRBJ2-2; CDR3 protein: CASRQSRVNTGELFF
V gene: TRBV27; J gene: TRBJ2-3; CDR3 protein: CASSWGEGNTQYF
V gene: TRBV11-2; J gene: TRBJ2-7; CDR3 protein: CASSLDRSPGREQYF
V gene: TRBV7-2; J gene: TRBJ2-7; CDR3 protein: CASSLAVSYYEQYF
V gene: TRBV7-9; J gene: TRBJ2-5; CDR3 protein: CASRPWTAPPQETQYF
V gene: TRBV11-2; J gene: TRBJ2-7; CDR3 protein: CASSFPPGHEQYF
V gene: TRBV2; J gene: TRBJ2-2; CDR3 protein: CASSAGELFF
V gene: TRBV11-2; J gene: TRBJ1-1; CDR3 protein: CASSFRPFISNSDTEAFF
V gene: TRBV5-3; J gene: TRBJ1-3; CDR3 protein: CASLGGAGGNTIYF
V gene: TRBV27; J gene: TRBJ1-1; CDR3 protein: CASSFWGANTEAFF
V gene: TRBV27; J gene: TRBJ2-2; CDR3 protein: CASSLLGGHDGELFF
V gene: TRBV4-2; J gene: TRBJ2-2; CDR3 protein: CASGTNPNTGELFF
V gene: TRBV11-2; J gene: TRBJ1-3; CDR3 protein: CASRYRAGGPGNTIYF
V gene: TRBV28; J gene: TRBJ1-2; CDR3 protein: CASRSRQGDGYTF
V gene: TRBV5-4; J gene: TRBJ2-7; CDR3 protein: CASSSRTGRFYEQYF
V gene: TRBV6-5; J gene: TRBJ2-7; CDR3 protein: CANERGREQYF
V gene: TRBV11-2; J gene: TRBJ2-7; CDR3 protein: CASSLKVGGQEYEQYF
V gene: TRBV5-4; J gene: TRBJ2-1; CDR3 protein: CASSLPTSGGSYNEQFF
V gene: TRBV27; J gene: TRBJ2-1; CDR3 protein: CASSLIGSTYNEQFF
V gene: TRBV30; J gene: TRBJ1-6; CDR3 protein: CASTGSLGPSPLHF
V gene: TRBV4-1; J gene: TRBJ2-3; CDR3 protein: CASSQVIAGADTDTQYF
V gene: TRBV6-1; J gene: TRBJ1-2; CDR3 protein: CASSDRGTFHGYTF